This TCR beta chain was sequenced for a study of T cell changes during pregnancy in multiple sclerosis. This CDR3 has 16 amino acids. Germline V gives CDR1 SGHTA, CDR2 FQGNSA. V shed 2 bases, J shed 3 bases, and the junction held 4 bases outside the gene matches. This clone appeared once. Repertoires were generated with immunoSEQ multiplex PCR, while TCRdb's copy carries only in-frame clones and drops some. The table has 34,000 or so clones, over 75% seen once; the top ten hold about 10%. The source of this sequence is a female donor with multiple sclerosis, enrolled in a pregnancy study. The material was CD8+ T cells from peripheral blood mononuclear cells, obtained before pregnancy. The chain combines TRBV7-2 with TRBJ2-5; 12 bases fit TRBD2. The CDR3 coding sequence is TGTGCCAGCAGCTTATCACTAGCGGGAGGCGAAGAGACCCAGTACTTC. Protein: CASSLSLAGGEETQYF.